This TCR beta chain was captured in a study of read filtering for tumor transcriptome and immune sequencing. Background on the study: The cohort had around 18 men and 14 to 15 women aged about 40 to 90, mean roughly 66 years. Findings of the study overall: IR-seq captured clonotypes deeper and more reliably than RNA-seq. About 77% of IR-seq clonotypes had a single read, yet these held approximately 3.5% of reads.

The CDR3 is 12 amino acids. Per the germline V gene, CDR1 is LNHDA and CDR2 is SQIVND (reference sequence). The germline V and J ends were trimmed by 10 bases and 2 bases, with 12 bases remaining between them. This clonotype was detected ten times or more. Its antigen is not known. At the time of active disease, bone marrow was collected from every patient. From 300 to 450 ng of RNA, a library with molecular barcoded alpha/delta and beta/gamma adaptors was made. TCRdb independently ran MiXCR on the reads; one entry per CDR3 protein. The sample holds about 57,000 distinct CDR3 sequences, more than 20% seen once.

Sequencing was done on a sample of a population of CD138-negative cells sorted from bone marrow. The rearrangement joins TRBV19 to TRBJ2-7, with a possible D match to TRBD1 (5 bases). The sequence was obtained from a donor at least 40 years old with multiple myeloma. The CDR3 DNA reads as TGTGCCACTAAGACAGAAGCCTACGAGCAGTACTTC. Amino acid sequence: CATKTEAYEQYF. Combining the CDR3 with reference TRBV19 and TRBJ2-7 gives the whole variable domain DGGITQSPKYLFRKEGQNVTLSCEQNLNHDAMYWYRQDPGQGLRLIYYSQIVNDFQKGDIAEGYSVSREKKESFPLTVTSAQKNPTAFYLCATKTEAYEQYFGPGTRLTVT.